The entry that follows covers one T cell receptor (beta chain) sequence. This sample is drawn from a study of CD8 T cells in Susac syndrome. CDR3 length: 15 residues. Trimming shortened V by 2 bases and J by 1 base, and 14 bases separated the two germline ends. The germline V gene has CDR1 GTSNPN and CDR2 SVGIG (reference sequence). RNA totalling about 0.45 to 1 ug underwent reverse transcription with random hexamers. TCRdb reanalysed the immunoSEQ multiplex PCR reads using MiXCR and keeps one entry per CDR3 protein. The sample gives about 94,000 distinct CDR3 sequences, roughly 94% of which show up once; roughly 0.31% is in the top ten.

This chain connects TRBV30 to TRBJ1-1; D is possibly TRBD1 (5 bases). This sequence originates from a human donor with Susac syndrome. Source material: CD4+ T cells from PBMCs. The CDR3 is CAWSFAGLGNTEAFF. CDR3 coding DNA: TGTGCCTGGAGTTTTGCAGGGCTCGGGAACACTGAAGCTTTCTTT.